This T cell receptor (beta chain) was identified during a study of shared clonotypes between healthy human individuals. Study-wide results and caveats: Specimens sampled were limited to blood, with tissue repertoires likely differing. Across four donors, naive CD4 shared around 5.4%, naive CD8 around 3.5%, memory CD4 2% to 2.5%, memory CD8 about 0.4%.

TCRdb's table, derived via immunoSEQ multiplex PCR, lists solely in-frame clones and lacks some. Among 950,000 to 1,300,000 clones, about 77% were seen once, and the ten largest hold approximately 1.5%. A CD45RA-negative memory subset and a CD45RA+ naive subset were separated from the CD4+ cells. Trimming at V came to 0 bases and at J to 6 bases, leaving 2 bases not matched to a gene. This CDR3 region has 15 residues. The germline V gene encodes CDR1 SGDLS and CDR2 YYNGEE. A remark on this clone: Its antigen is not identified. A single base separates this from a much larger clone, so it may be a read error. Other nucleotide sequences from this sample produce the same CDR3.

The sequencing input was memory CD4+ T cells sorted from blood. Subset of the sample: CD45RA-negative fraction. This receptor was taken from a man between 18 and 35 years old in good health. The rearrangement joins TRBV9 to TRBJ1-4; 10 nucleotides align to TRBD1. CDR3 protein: CASSVEDRGYEKLFF. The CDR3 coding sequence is TGTGCCAGCAGCGTAGAGGACAGGGGGTATGAAAAACTGTTTTTT. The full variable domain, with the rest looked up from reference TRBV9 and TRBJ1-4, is DSGVTQTPKHLITATGQRVTLRCSPRSGDLSVYWYQQSLDQGLQFLIQYYNGEERAKGNILERFSAQQFPDLHSELNLSSLELGDSALYFCASSVEDRGYEKLFFGSGTQLSVL.